The 32 T cell receptor beta chains given below trace back to one sample, sequenced in a study of CD8+CD57+ T cells in acquired aplastic anemia. Genomic DNA, serving as template, underwent TCR beta VDJ and CDR3 profiling. TCRdb redid the calling of the reads with MiXCR, one entry per CDR3 protein. Altogether 250,000 to 350,000 distinct CDR3 sequences are present, 45% to 70% being singletons, with the ten largest covering approximately 8%. Sequencing was done on a sample of sorted CD4+, CD8+, or CD8+CD57+ T cells (not recorded which) from PBMCs. The receptors derive from a human donor with severe aplastic anemia or a healthy control (not recorded which).

This clonotype was recorded at least ten times. The rearrangement uses TRBV20-1 and TRBJ1-2; TRBD1 might be the D (6 bases). Germline V CDR1 and CDR2: DFQATT, SNEGSKA (reference sequence). V was cut by 2 bases and J by 11 bases, with 15 bases left in between. The CDR3 contains 12 residues. This CDR3 is CSARKDSRWYTF. The CDR3 region has the DNA TGCAGTGCTAGAAAGGACAGCCGCTGGTACACCTTC.

This clonotype has just a few counts. A read error may explain this, as a much larger clone is one base away. The CDR3: CASRKWTEQEAQYF. The CDR3 DNA follows: TGCGCCAGCAGAAAATGGACGGAGCAAGAGGCCCAGTACTTC. The chain recombines TRBV5-1 with TRBJ2-5; D uncertain. This CDR3 is built from 14 residues. Germline loops: CDR1 SGHRS, CDR2 YFSETQ. The variable domain in full, with the rest retrieved from reference TRBV5-1 and TRBJ2-5, is KAGVTQTPRYLIKTRGQQVTLSCSPISGHRSVSWYQQTPGQGLQFLFEYFSETQRNKGNFPGRFSGRQFSNSRSEMNVSTLELGDSALYLCASRKWTEQEAQYFGPGTRLLVL.

The V gene is TRBV19, the J gene TRBJ1-2; D is undetermined. V dropped 3 bases and J dropped 5 bases, with 13 bases sitting between them. The CDR3 sequence is 14 residues long. Germline CDR1 reads LNHDA; CDR2 reads SQIVND (reference sequence). The CDR3 DNA reads TGTGCCAGTAGTATCTCCGCAGGAGGGTATGGCTACACCTTC. Its translation is CASSISAGGYGYTF. Full variable domain (remainder filled in from reference TRBV19 and TRBJ1-2): DGGITQSPKYLFRKEGQNVTLSCEQNLNHDAMYWYRQDPGQGLRLIYYSQIVNDFQKGDIAEGYSVSREKKESFPLTVTSAQKNPTAFYLCASSISAGGYGYTFGSGTRLTVV.

This CDR3 is CASSLGPGGPAGELFF. DNA of the CDR3: TGCGCCAGCAGCTTGGGGCCTGGGGGGCCAGCCGGGGAGCTGTTTTTT. The V and J genes are TRBV5-1 and TRBJ2-2; the D gene could be TRBD1 or TRBD2 (6 bases each). The CDR3 is 16 residues long. V was pared by 0 bases and J by 6 bases, with 15 bases between. In germline, CDR1 is SGHRS, CDR2 YFSETQ.

The chain has TRBV11-1 and TRBJ2-7; D not certain. Germline CDR1 SGHAT, CDR2 FQDESV (reference sequence). V was trimmed by 1 base and J by 2 bases, leaving 12 bases between them. The CDR3 totals 15 residues. The CDR3 region is CASSLGRSGPYEQYF. In DNA, the CDR3 is TGTGCCAGCAGCTTAGGACGGTCAGGCCCCTACGAGCAGTACTTC.

At least ten counts were recorded for this clonotype. The gene calls are TRBV5-6 and TRBJ2-3, with D possibly being TRBD2 (5 bases). CDR1 and CDR2 from the germline V gene are SGHDT and YYEEEE. The V gene lost 6 bases and the J gene lost 6 bases, with 14 bases spanning the gap. CDR3 length equals 13 residues. Written as DNA, the CDR3 is TGTGCCAGCACCGGCGGGCGCGGGGATACGCAGTATTTT. As protein: CASTGGRGDTQYF.

This clonotype showed up many times. The genes are TRBV12-3 or TRBV12-4 and TRBJ2-3, with D maybe TRBD1 (6 bases). V lost 3 bases to trimming and J lost 1 base, with 14 bases between them. The CDR3 spans 16 residues. DNA for the CDR3: TGTGCCAGCAGTTTCTCAGGGGTGCGCGGCACAGATACGCAGTATTTT. It encodes CASSFSGVRGTDTQYF.

The V call is TRBV27, the J call TRBJ1-5, with 8 bases that match TRBD1. This CDR3 spans 15 amino acids. The germline V gene has CDR1 MNHEY and CDR2 SMNVEV (reference sequence). V shed 3 bases and J 7 bases; nucleotides not matched to a gene: 8. The CDR3 bases are TGTGCCAGCAGTTTTGGTCAGGGGGCTGGGCAGCCCCAGCATTTT. As protein: CASSFGQGAGQPQHF.

The chain is built from TRBV2 and TRBJ2-1, with D possibly TRBD2 on 7 matching bases. The CDR3 extends over 15 amino acids. Germline CDR1 is SNHLY and CDR2 is FYNNEI. V was clipped by 5 bases and J by 7 bases, with 18 bases between them. In DNA form, the CDR3 reads TGTGCCAGCAGTATGAGGGGGGGCCGGGAGAATGAGCAGTTCTTC. This codes for CASSMRGGRENEQFF.

The chain couples TRBV20-1 to TRBJ2-7, with 8 bases that match TRBD2. The CDR3 covers 15 residues. Germline V CDR1 and CDR2: DFQATT, SNEGSKA (reference sequence). Trimming took 0 bases from V and 3 from J; bases not matched to a gene: 7. The CDR3 protein is CSARERLAQSYEQYF. The CDR3 DNA reads TGCAGTGCTAGAGAACGACTAGCGCAGAGCTACGAGCAGTACTTC.

The gene calls are TRBV5-1 and TRBJ1-1; D may be TRBD1 (6 bases). Trimming shortened V by 3 bases and J by 1 base, and 10 bases separated the two germline ends. Germline V gene data show CDR1 as SGHRS and CDR2 as YFSETQ. This CDR3 has 14 amino acids. The CDR3 reads CASSSWGQNTEAFF. In nucleotides, the CDR3 is TGCGCCAGCAGCTCCTGGGGACAGAACACTGAAGCTTTCTTT. The full variable domain, completed using reference TRBV5-1 and TRBJ1-1, is KAGVTQTPRYLIKTRGQQVTLSCSPISGHRSVSWYQQTPGQGLQFLFEYFSETQRNKGNFPGRFSGRQFSNSRSEMNVSTLELGDSALYLCASSSWGQNTEAFFGQGTRLTVV.

The chain employs TRBV7-9 and TRBJ1-6, with D maybe TRBD1 (6 bases). Germline V gene lookup returns CDR1 SEHNR and CDR2 FQNEAQ (reference sequence). This CDR3 has 14 amino acids. V was cut by 2 bases and J by 10 bases, with 12 bases left in between. In nucleotides, the CDR3 is TGTGCCAGCAGCTTACGGGGGCAAGACTCACCCCTCCACTTT. Amino acids: CASSLRGQDSPLHF. Drawing the rest from reference TRBV7-9 and TRBJ1-6, the complete variable domain is DTGVSQNPRHKITKRGQNVTFRCDPISEHNRLYWYRQTLGQGPEFLTYFQNEAQLEKSRLLSDRFSAERPKGSFSTLEIQRTEQGDSAMYLCASSLRGQDSPLHFGNGTRLTVT.

The chain has TRBV20-1 and TRBJ1-1; the D is unclear. V lost 6 bases and J lost 6, with 11 bases in between. This CDR3 region has 11 residues. The germline gives CDR1 DFQATT, CDR2 SNEGSKA (reference sequence). Here the CDR3 DNA reads TGCAGTGCCCTCCGGGTGGCTGAAGCTTTCTTT. This encodes CSALRVAEAFF.

This clonotype was seen repeatedly, ten times or more. The chain combines TRBV24-1 with TRBJ2-7, with D unclear. The ends were cut back, 4 bases at V and 3 bases at J, with 3 bases in the middle. The V gene's germline CDR1 is KGHDR and CDR2 SFDVKD. CDR3 size: 11 residues. The CDR3 DNA is TGTGCCACCAGTGACCGCTACGAGCAGTACTTC. This codes for CATSDRYEQYF.

This clonotype was seen more than once but under ten times. V is TRBV7-2 and J is TRBJ2-5; 12 positions agree with TRBD2. The CDR3 spans 18 residues. V was clipped by 1 base and J by 5 bases; unmatched bases: 11. Germline loops: CDR1 SGHTA, CDR2 FQGNSA. As DNA, the CDR3 is TGTGCCAGCAGCTTAGGTCGTCGACTAGCGGGGGATATCGAGACCCAGTACTTC. Translation gives CASSLGRRLAGDIETQYF.

V usage is TRBV7-9 and J usage is TRBJ1-4; weak D call: TRBD1 (5 bases). The CDR3 consists of 12 residues. The V gene's germline CDR1 is SEHNR and CDR2 FQNEAQ (reference sequence). The V gene lost 5 bases and the J gene lost 10 bases, with 11 bases spanning the gap. As DNA, the CDR3 is TGTGCCAGCAGCCGCGGGCAGGGAAAACTGTTTTTT. It yields the protein CASSRGQGKLFF.

Of note for this clonotype: Its ends do not fully match the called genes, so a read error is possible. This chain joins TRBV20-1 and TRBJ1-5; 8 bases align to TRBD1. There are 14 residues in the CDR3. Germline V gene sequence: CDR1 DFQATT, CDR2 SNEGSKA (reference sequence). The CDR3, as DNA: TGCAGTGCTAGTAGACAGGGGCGCAATCAGCTCCAGCATTTT. Translation: CSASRQGRNQLQHF.

This clonotype has at least ten counts. The chain carries TRBV19 and TRBJ1-5; 8 bases line up with TRBD1. The CDR3 sequence is 15 residues long. With V trimmed by 5 bases and J by 3 bases, 6 bases remained unmatched. The germline V gene encodes CDR1 LNHDA and CDR2 SQIVND (reference sequence). This CDR3 reads CASSGWTGLNQPQHF. CDR3 nucleotide sequence: TGTGCCAGTAGTGGATGGACAGGGCTCAATCAGCCCCAGCATTTT.

The V and J genes are TRBV20-1 and TRBJ2-1; D is unresolved. The CDR3 covers 12 residues. V was clipped by 6 bases and J by 9 bases, with 15 bases between them. CDR1 and CDR2 (germline): DFQATT, SNEGSKA (reference sequence). The CDR3 DNA is TGCAGTGCGGCGGAACTACCACTTGAGCAGTTCTTC. This codes for CSAAELPLEQFF.

This clonotype appeared a single time. CDR3 nucleotide sequence: TGCGCCAGCAGTGAGGCAGGGGGCAGAAACACCATATATTTT. This sequence encodes CASSEAGGRNTIYF. This chain links TRBV10-2 with TRBJ1-3, with TRBD1 matching 8 bases. There are 14 residues in the CDR3. Trimming took 2 bases from V and 5 from J; bases not matched to a gene: 2. CDR1 and CDR2 (germline): WSHSY, SAAADI.

V usage is TRBV9 and J usage is TRBJ2-5, with a possible D match to TRBD2 (6 bases). Germline V gene sequence: CDR1 SGDLS, CDR2 YYNGEE. This CDR3 has 16 amino acids. V was pared by 0 bases and J by 4 bases, with 16 bases between. The CDR3 loop reads CASSVGGTPSGETQYF. CDR3 bases: TGTGCCAGCAGCGTAGGTGGGACTCCAAGTGGAGAGACCCAGTACTTC.

This clonotype was found a few times. This sequence joins TRBV7-9 and TRBJ1-1, with D possibly matching TRBD1 (5 bases). The length of the CDR3 is 15 residues. CDR1 is SEHNR, CDR2 FQNEAQ, per germline (reference sequence). V dropped 7 bases and J dropped 0 bases, with 15 bases sitting between them. CDR3 loop: CASNTWGGMNTEAFF. CDR3 nucleotide sequence: TGTGCCAGCAACACCTGGGGCGGGATGAACACTGAAGCTTTCTTT.

To note about this clonotype: A much more abundant neighbour one base away suggests this may be a read error. The CDR3 does not close with the conserved phenylalanine or tryptophan, likely indicating a read error. The V call is TRBV19, the J call TRBJ2-1, with 8 bases matching TRBD2. The V gene's germline CDR1 is LNHDA and CDR2 SQIVND (reference sequence). The CDR3 covers 19 residues. Unmatched junction bases numbered 14, after V lost 4 bases and J lost 0 bases. CDR3 sequence: CASSRSGGLPMSSYNEQFS. DNA of the CDR3: TGTGCCAGTAGTAGGAGCGGGGGCCTTCCAATGAGCTCCTACAATGAGCAGTTCTCC.

The chain combines TRBV24-1 with TRBJ2-7; the match to TRBD2 covers 8 bases. Germline V gives CDR1 KGHDR, CDR2 SFDVKD. The CDR3 is 16 amino acids. J lost 5 bases, V lost 4 bases, and 12 bases had no gene match. Written as DNA, the CDR3 is TGTGCCACCAGTGACCCCTCCCCAGCGGGAGTGGACGAGCAGTACTTC. Residues: CATSDPSPAGVDEQYF.

The table lists this clonotype with a count of one. One end of the junction is discordant with germline, which a read error may explain. The J gene is TRBJ2-3, the V gene TRBV7-2; D may be TRBD1 or TRBD2 (6 bases each). The CDR3 runs 16 residues. Germline assignment: CDR1 SGHTA and CDR2 FQGNSA. The CDR3 bases are TGTGCCAGCACCTTATGGGGGGCGGGAAGCACAGATACGCAGTATTTT. Translating gives CASTLWGAGSTDTQYF.

This chain connects TRBV2 to TRBJ1-1, with D possibly being TRBD1 (5 bases). With 8 bases removed from V and 6 bases from J, the gap between germline ends came to 13 bases. CDR3 length: 12 amino acids. Germline assignment: CDR1 SNHLY and CDR2 FYNNEI. This CDR3 is CASYRLWSEAFF. In nucleotides, the CDR3 is TGTGCCAGCTACAGGCTCTGGTCTGAAGCTTTCTTT.

J is TRBJ1-5 and V is TRBV7-2; D possibly corresponds to TRBD1 (6 bases). V lost 1 base and J lost 1, with 8 bases in between. Germline V gives CDR1 SGHTA, CDR2 FQGNSA. The CDR3 extends over 15 amino acids. CDR3 sequence (DNA): TGTGCCAGCAGCTTAGTTAGGGGGAGCAATCAGCCCCAGCATTTT. The encoded protein is CASSLVRGSNQPQHF.

V is TRBV11-3 and J is TRBJ1-1; D unclear. V was pared by 2 bases and J by 1 base, with 5 bases between. Germline V lookup: CDR1 SGHNT, CDR2 YENEEA. The CDR3 consists of 13 residues. This CDR3 is CASSLIANTEAFF. The CDR3, as DNA: TGTGCCAGCAGCTTAATAGCGAACACTGAAGCTTTCTTT.

This clonotype was seen just once. This may be a read error: a much more frequent sequence differs by one nucleotide. The chain combines TRBV5-8 with TRBJ1-5; D gene unclear. The CDR3 runs to 14 residues. V lost 2 bases, J lost 5 bases, and 11 bases lay in between. Germline-derived CDR1 and CDR2 are SGHTS and YDEGEE. DNA of the CDR3: TGTGCCAGCAGCTTCCATAACAGCGATCAGCCCCAGCATTTT. Its protein is CASSFHNSDQPQHF.

This clonotype appeared a single time. The chain employs TRBV29-1 and TRBJ2-1; 7 nucleotides match TRBD2. The V gene end was trimmed by 3 bases and the J gene end by 4 bases; junction bases not matched to a gene: 6. This CDR3 region has 14 residues. Germline V CDR1 and CDR2: SQVTM, ANQGSEA. This CDR3 reads CSVDGQRGYNEQFF. The CDR3 DNA reads as TGCAGCGTTGATGGCCAGCGGGGATACAATGAGCAGTTCTTC.

The chain joins TRBV20-1 to TRBJ2-7; D gene unclear. The germline V gene has CDR1 DFQATT and CDR2 SNEGSKA (reference sequence). This CDR3 has 13 residues. V lost 6 bases and J 4 bases, leaving 16 bases between the germline ends. The CDR3 is CSAPGPYLYEQYF. The CDR3 DNA sequence: TGCAGTGCCCCGGGCCCCTACCTTTACGAGCAGTACTTC.

This chain links TRBV19 with TRBJ1-2, with D maybe TRBD1 (5 bases). V was clipped by 9 bases and J by 2 bases, with 16 bases between them. The CDR3 has 14 amino acids. Per the germline V gene, CDR1 is LNHDA and CDR2 is SQIVND (reference sequence). The chain's CDR3 is CASRSREANYGYTF. The CDR3 DNA reads as TGTGCCAGCCGGAGCAGGGAGGCGAACTATGGCTACACCTTC.